The 18 T cell receptor beta chains presented below share a single source sample, sequenced in a study of blood T cell repertoires in COVID-19. Repertoires were generated with immunoSEQ multiplex PCR, while TCRdb's copy carries only in-frame clones and drops some. The data contain a few hundred thousand clones, around 86% of them singletons. Sequencing input: peripheral blood. These receptors were obtained from a woman aged 30 to 39 with active or convalescent COVID-19.

The CDR3 is CASSSPGQHYEQYF. In nucleotides, the CDR3 is TGTGCCAGCAGCTCACCGGGACAACATTACGAGCAGTACTTC. The rearrangement links TRBV7-2 to TRBJ2-7; possible D gene TRBD1, 6 bases. Per the germline V gene, CDR1 is SGHTA and CDR2 is FQGNSA. V was cut by 4 bases and J by 4 bases, with 14 bases left in between. CDR3 length equals 14 residues.

The chain couples TRBV2 to TRBJ1-2; 9 bases fit TRBD1. CDR3 length: 12 amino acids. V was pared by 8 bases and J by 7 bases, with 5 bases of the junction left unmatched. The germline V gene has CDR1 SNHLY and CDR2 FYNNEI. The CDR3 nucleotides are TGTGCCAGCCTCCGGGACAGGGTTGGCTACACCTTC. Encoded protein: CASLRDRVGYTF. Combining the CDR3 with reference TRBV2 and TRBJ1-2 gives the whole variable domain EPEVTQTPSHQVTQMGQEVILRCVPISNHLYFYWYRQILGQKVEFLVSFYNNEISEKSEIFDDQFSVERPDGSNFTLKIRSTKLEDSAMYFCASLRDRVGYTFGSGTRLTVV.

The V gene is TRBV15, the J gene TRBJ1-6; the match to TRBD1 covers 8 bases. Germline V CDR1 and CDR2: LNHNV, YYDKDF (reference sequence). The CDR3 is 16 amino acids. The ends lost 5 bases at V and 8 bases at J; junction bases unmatched: 11. The CDR3 DNA is TGTGCCACCAGCTCGCGGACAGGGAGTGGGGATTCACCCCTCCACTTT. Protein product: CATSSRTGSGDSPLHF.

This clone has just one count. The chain is built from TRBV18 and TRBJ1-3; unclear D gene. With 1 base removed from V and 0 bases from J, the gap between germline ends came to 7 bases. CDR3 size: 15 residues. The germline V gene encodes CDR1 KGHSH and CDR2 LQKENI. CDR3 loop: CASSPQGSSGNTIYF. The CDR3 bases are TGTGCCAGCTCACCACAAGGGAGCTCTGGAAACACCATATATTTT.

The chain uses TRBV6-1 and TRBJ1-6; D is uncertain. V lost 3 bases to trimming and J lost 7 bases, with 7 bases between them. The CDR3 loop spans 13 amino acids. Germline values: CDR1 MNHNS, CDR2 SASEGT. The CDR3 DNA is TGTGCCAGCAGTGAGGAGCGCAATTCACCCCTCCACTTT. Translated, it gives CASSEERNSPLHF.

This clone has just one count. The chain uses TRBV6-5 and TRBJ1-5; TRBD1 matches 7 bases. The CDR3 spans 15 residues. J lost 1 base, V lost 8 bases, and 8 bases had no gene match. The germline gives CDR1 MNHEY, CDR2 SVGAGI. Here the CDR3 reads CASPQTGLSNQPQHF. DNA for the CDR3: TGTGCCAGCCCTCAGACAGGGCTGAGCAATCAGCCCCAGCATTTT.

The rearrangement joins TRBV5-4 to TRBJ1-1; a possible D gene is TRBD1 (6 bases). Trimming stripped 9 bases from V and 3 bases from J, with 18 bases between. Germline-derived CDR1 and CDR2 are SGHNT and YYREEE (reference sequence). The CDR3 has 14 amino acids. CDR3 sequence (DNA): TGTGCCACCTCCGGGGGGCGCGGTTACACTGAAGCTTTCTTT. It is translated as CATSGGRGYTEAFF. The variable domain in full, with the rest retrieved from reference TRBV5-4 and TRBJ1-1, is ETGVTQSPTHLIKTRGQQVTLRCSSQSGHNTVSWYQQALGQGPQFIFQYYREEENGRGNFPPRFSGLQFPNYSSELNVNALELDDSALYLCATSGGRGYTEAFFGQGTRLTVV.

The J gene is TRBJ2-3, the V gene TRBV19; 12 bases map to TRBD2. Trimming took 3 bases from V and 8 from J; bases not matched to a gene: 3. This CDR3 is built from 14 residues. CDR1 is LNHDA, CDR2 SQIVND, per germline (reference sequence). In nucleotides, the CDR3 is TGTGCCAGTAGTATTGAACTAGCGGGGGGTACGCAGTATTTT. This codes for CASSIELAGGTQYF. Full variable domain (missing parts from reference TRBV19 and TRBJ2-3): DGGITQSPKYLFRKEGQNVTLSCEQNLNHDAMYWYRQDPGQGLRLIYYSQIVNDFQKGDIAEGYSVSREKKESFPLTVTSAQKNPTAFYLCASSIELAGGTQYFGPGTRLTVL.

This clone was recorded only once. The chain combines TRBV6-5 with TRBJ2-7, with 7 bases identical to TRBD1. The length of the CDR3 is 14 residues. V shed 5 bases, J shed 3 bases, and the junction held 7 bases outside the gene matches. CDR1 and CDR2 from the germline V gene are MNHEY and SVGAGI. The CDR3 bases are TGTGCCAGCAGTAGCCCGGACAGGCGCTACGAGCAGTACTTC. Residues: CASSSPDRRYEQYF.

V and J are TRBV19 and TRBJ1-1, with D perhaps TRBD1 (6 bases). Per the germline V gene, CDR1 is LNHDA and CDR2 is SQIVND (reference sequence). This CDR3 has 14 amino acids. V was trimmed by 5 bases and J by 2 bases, leaving 12 bases between them. CDR3: CASSLWTANTEAFF. In DNA, the CDR3 is TGTGCCAGTAGTTTGTGGACAGCAAACACTGAAGCTTTCTTT.

In its sample, this clone was seen a few times. The chain recombines TRBV6-6 with TRBJ2-7; D gene ambiguous. This CDR3 region has 14 residues. Germline V gene lookup returns CDR1 MNHNY and CDR2 SVGAGI (reference sequence). V was cut by 6 bases and J by 3 bases, with 15 bases left in between. CDR3 sequence: CASRRHGTSYEQYF. In nucleotides, the CDR3 is TGTGCCAGCAGAAGACACGGTACCAGCTACGAGCAGTACTTC.

This clone occurred a few times. The gene calls are TRBV12-3 or TRBV12-4 and TRBJ1-1; possible D gene TRBD1, 5 bases. The V and J ends lost 11 bases and 4 bases respectively, with 17 bases between them. This CDR3 has 13 amino acids. The chain's CDR3 is CAVKGLRGTEAFF. The CDR3 bases are TGTGCCGTCAAGGGGCTAAGGGGCACTGAAGCTTTCTTT.

This clone was detected a few times. V and J are TRBV9 and TRBJ2-5; no firm D call. The CDR3 covers 13 residues. CDR1 and CDR2 from the germline V gene are SGDLS and YYNGEE. Trimming shortened V by 2 bases and J by 3 bases, and 8 bases separated the two germline ends. The DNA for the CDR3 is TGTGCCAGCAGCGTTGGTCCAGAAGAGACCCAGTACTTC. Its protein is CASSVGPEETQYF.

This clone was picked up a small number of times. The rearrangement links TRBV19 to TRBJ1-2, with no clear D. The V end lost 0 bases, the J end lost 8 bases, and 10 bases lay between the germline ends. The CDR3 spans 13 residues. The germline V gene has CDR1 LNHDA and CDR2 SQIVND (reference sequence). The CDR3 nucleotides are TGTGCCAGTAGTATAGAGGGTCTAGGAGGCTACACCTTC. It yields the protein CASSIEGLGGYTF.

The V call is TRBV14, the J call TRBJ1-4; the D gene is possibly TRBD1 (6 bases). This CDR3 has 15 residues. The ends were cut back, 4 bases at V and 8 bases at J, with 17 bases in the middle. Germline CDR1 reads SGHDN; CDR2 reads FVKESK. The chain's CDR3 is CASSRLAGAEEKLFF. The CDR3 bases are TGTGCCAGCAGCCGTCTCGCGGGGGCCGAGGAAAAACTGTTTTTT.

This clone occurred a few times. The chain links TRBV12-5 to TRBJ1-1, with a tentative D call TRBD1 (5 bases). Germline loops: CDR1 LGHNT, CDR2 FRNRAP. Trimming left V 1 base short and J 3 bases short, with 27 bases between. The CDR3 sequence is 20 residues long. In DNA, the CDR3 is TGTGCTAGTGGTTTGGAAGGGAAAGGCAGGGTCCCTAATGCGGACACTGAAGCTTTCTTT. Its protein is CASGLEGKGRVPNADTEAFF.

The chain is built from TRBV18 and TRBJ1-5; D might be TRBD1 (6 bases). Germline V gene sequence: CDR1 KGHSH, CDR2 LQKENI. V was clipped by 3 bases and J by 1 base, with 19 bases between them. This CDR3 has 18 residues. This CDR3 reads CASSPRPGVGGSNQPQHF. The CDR3 DNA is TGTGCCAGCTCACCCCGCCCAGGGGTAGGGGGAAGCAATCAGCCCCAGCATTTT.

The chain uses TRBV5-1 and TRBJ2-1; TRBD1 might be the D (5 bases). Trimming shortened V by 0 bases and J by 5 bases, and 15 bases separated the two germline ends. The germline gives CDR1 SGHRS, CDR2 YFSETQ. The CDR3 loop spans 16 amino acids. The DNA of the CDR3 is TGCGCCAGCAGCTTGGAGATTCTCCAGGGCCACAATGAGCAGTTCTTC. This gives the protein CASSLEILQGHNEQFF.